The present T cell receptor (beta chain) was sequenced within a study of blood T cell repertoires in COVID-19. For the study at large: The study drew acute and convalescent COVID-19 samples from the United States, Italy and Spain.

Original data processing: Scientists estimated how many nucleated cells there were by amplifying reference gene primers. Here immunoSEQ multiplex PCR was the method, and the copy in TCRdb shows in-frame clones only, minus some. The D gene and trimming were derived from the DNA, and the V and J assignments and clone size from that table. The table records just under 150,000 clones, roughly 84% of them present only once. Trimming took 7 bases from V and 1 from J, leaving 4 bases between them. The CDR3 totals 12 residues. Germline V CDR1 and CDR2: LNHDA, SQIVND (reference sequence). The clonotype originates from a human donor in a cohort sampled during active COVID-19. Sequenced material: peripheral blood. The gene calls are TRBV19 and TRBJ2-2; no clear D. In nucleotides, the CDR3 is TGTGCCAGTACTCTGAACACCGGGGAGCTGTTTTTT. Its protein is CASTLNTGELFF.